The rows below give T cell receptor beta chains drawn from one sample of a study of T cell changes during pregnancy in multiple sclerosis. Here immunoSEQ multiplex PCR was the method, and the copy in TCRdb shows in-frame clones only, minus some. The repertoire holds approximately 50,000 clones, with less than 95% as singletons. Here the sequenced sample was CD4+ T cells from peripheral blood mononuclear cells, taken in the third trimester of pregnancy. The receptors shown here come from a female donor with multiple sclerosis, enrolled in a pregnancy study. Each CDR3 is given with its conserved first and last residue. A D gene is named only where the DNA matches it firmly. Expanded clones get a size class; other rows say once, few or many, or leave the size out.

abundance	v_gene	j_gene	d_gene	CDR3aa	CDR3nt
.	TRBV6-5	TRBJ1-3	.	CASRTSGHSGNTIYF	TGTGCCAGCAGAACGTCAGGGCACTCTGGAAACACCATATATTTT
.	TRBV28	TRBJ2-6	.	CASSFRGAGANVLTF	TGTGCCAGCAGTTTTAGAGGTGCTGGGGCCAACGTCCTGACTTTC
.	TRBV6-1	TRBJ2-7	TRBD1	CASSDPGQGSHEQYF	TGTGCCAGCAGTGACCCGGGACAGGGTAGCCACGAGCAGTACTTC
.	TRBV7-9	TRBJ1-5	.	CASSLQGINQPQHF	TGTGCCAGCAGCTTACAGGGGATTAATCAGCCCCAGCATTTT
.	TRBV2	TRBJ2-2	TRBD2	CASSFSGGLVGELFF	TGTGCCAGCAGTTTTAGCGGGGGGCTTGTCGGGGAGCTGTTTTTT
.	TRBV7-8	TRBJ2-7	.	CASSLTSRSYEQYF	TGTGCCAGCAGCTTAACGAGTCGATCCTACGAGCAGTACTTC
.	TRBV7-9	TRBJ2-1	TRBD2	CASSSLAGRTYNEQFF	TGTGCCAGCAGCTCCCTAGCGGGGCGCACCTACAATGAGCAGTTCTTC
once	TRBV2	TRBJ2-5	TRBD2	CASQYGGAGETQYF	TGTGCCAGCCAATACGGGGGGGCAGGCGAGACCCAGTACTTC
.	TRBV15	TRBJ2-1	TRBD2	CATSRGRGGANNEQFF	TGTGCCACCAGCAGAGGTCGCGGGGGGGCGAACAATGAGCAGTTCTTC
.	TRBV5-1	TRBJ2-3	.	CASSQAGRFTDTQYF	TGCGCCAGCAGTCAGGCGGGGAGATTCACAGATACGCAGTATTTT
.	TRBV6-1	TRBJ2-7	.	CASSRQSSYEQYF	TGTGCCAGCAGTCGACAGAGCTCCTACGAGCAGTACTTC
.	TRBV9	TRBJ1-1	.	CASSVESTGNTEAFF	TGTGCCAGCAGCGTAGAGAGTACAGGAAACACTGAAGCTTTCTTT
.	TRBV9	TRBJ2-1	TRBD2	CASSSRLAGVNEQFF	TGTGCCAGCAGCTCGCGGCTAGCGGGAGTGAATGAGCAGTTCTTC
.	TRBV30	TRBJ1-5	.	CAWRPGSNQPQHF	TGTGCCTGGAGACCGGGAAGCAATCAGCCCCAGCATTTT
.	TRBV5-4	TRBJ2-2	.	CASSSLLGSTGELFF	TGTGCCAGCAGCTCGCTATTAGGGAGCACCGGGGAGCTGTTTTTT
.	TRBV28	TRBJ2-1	TRBD2	CASSPSTSGTNEQFF	TGTGCCAGCAGTCCCTCGACTAGCGGGACCAATGAGCAGTTCTTC
.	TRBV27	TRBJ2-1	TRBD2	CASSRVAGSSYNEQFF	TGTGCCAGCAGTCGCGTAGCGGGTAGCTCCTACAATGAGCAGTTCTTC
.	TRBV21-1	TRBJ2-7	.	CASSGDPGVYEQYF	TGTGCCAGCAGCGGGGACCCGGGGGTTTACGAGCAGTACTTC
.	TRBV28	TRBJ1-3	TRBD1	CASSFTTGSGNTIYF	TGTGCCAGCAGTTTCACGACAGGGTCTGGAAACACCATATATTTT
.	TRBV10-3	TRBJ2-3	TRBD2	CAIKPSGGDTQYF	TGTGCCATCAAACCTAGCGGGGGAGATACGCAGTATTTT
.	TRBV28	TRBJ2-2	TRBD2	CASSSNGRPAGELFF	TGTGCCAGCAGTTCTAACGGGAGGCCTGCCGGGGAGCTGTTTTTT
.	TRBV6-1	TRBJ2-7	.	CAIGLEYSYEQYF	TGTGCCATTGGTTTAGAATACTCCTACGAGCAGTACTTC
.	TRBV4-2	TRBJ2-7	.	CASSHGGATPGEQYF	TGTGCCAGCAGCCACGGCGGGGCTACCCCGGGAGAGCAGTACTTC
.	TRBV5-1	TRBJ1-1	.	CASSLRTFNTEAFF	TGCGCCAGCAGCTTGAGGACTTTTAACACTGAAGCTTTCTTT
.	TRBV5-6	TRBJ1-6	.	CASSLGRGSPLHF	TGTGCCAGCAGCTTGGGACGCGGATCACCCCTCCACTTT
.	TRBV4-3	TRBJ1-1	.	CASSQSGWRTEAFF	TGCGCCAGCAGCCAAAGTGGTTGGCGGACTGAAGCTTTCTTT
.	TRBV5-8	TRBJ2-1	TRBD1	CASIRDRGIGEQFF	TGTGCCAGCATCCGGGACAGGGGTATTGGTGAGCAGTTCTTC
.	TRBV5-1	TRBJ1-5	TRBD1	CASSLVYRGQNQPQHF	TGCGCCAGCAGCTTGGTGTATCGGGGACAGAATCAGCCCCAGCATTTT
once	TRBV2	TRBJ2-5	.	CASRAGGTQYF	TGTGCCAGCAGGGCCGGAGGGACCCAGTACTTC
few	TRBV5-1	TRBJ1-6	.	CASSLTGRYSPLHF	TGCGCCAGCAGCTTGACAGGGAGATATTCACCCCTCCACTTT
.	TRBV28	TRBJ1-3	.	CASSSAATALSGNTIYF	TGTGCCAGCAGTTCTGCTGCTACTGCCCTCTCTGGAAACACCATATATTTT
.	TRBV19	TRBJ2-5	TRBD2	CASSSGRAGETQYF	TGTGCCAGTAGTAGTGGGAGGGCCGGGGAGACCCAGTACTTC
once	TRBV19	TRBJ1-2	TRBD1	CASISMRGPDAQVRGYTF	TGTGCCAGTATTTCGATGAGGGGGCCGGATGCCCAGGTGCGGGGCTACACCTTC
.	TRBV30	TRBJ2-5	TRBD1	CAWRREGGEETQYF	TGTGCCTGGAGACGGGAAGGGGGCGAAGAGACCCAGTACTTC
.	TRBV13	TRBJ2-1	TRBD2	CASSNEGLAGVGNEQFF	TGTGCCAGCAGTAACGAGGGACTAGCGGGAGTTGGGAATGAGCAGTTCTTC
.	TRBV28	TRBJ2-2	.	CASSEIANTGELFF	TGTGCCAGCAGTGAGATTGCGAACACCGGGGAGCTGTTTTTT
.	TRBV7-3	TRBJ2-1	.	CASSLGTSGEQFF	TGTGCCAGCAGCCTGGGGACTTCGGGTGAGCAGTTCTTC
.	TRBV27	TRBJ2-7	TRBD1	CASTSPGQGAYEQYF	TGTGCCAGCACCTCTCCGGGACAGGGGGCCTACGAGCAGTACTTC
.	TRBV7-9	TRBJ1-5	TRBD1	CASSRDRGNQPQHF	TGTGCCAGCAGCCGGGACAGGGGCAATCAGCCCCAGCATTTT
.	TRBV7-8	TRBJ2-7	.	CASSLVETGEQYF	TGTGCCAGCAGCTTGGTTGAGACGGGAGAGCAGTACTTC
.	TRBV6-5	TRBJ1-2	.	CASSQLRTGGYTF	TGTGCCAGCAGTCAATTAAGAACGGGTGGCTACACCTTC
.	TRBV27	TRBJ2-3	TRBD1	CASSLVGQGDTQYF	TGTGCCAGCAGTTTAGTGGGACAGGGAGATACGCAGTATTTT
.	TRBV29-1	TRBJ2-3	TRBD2	CSVGGGTMRDTQYF	TGCAGCGTGGGCGGGGGAACCATGAGGGATACGCAGTATTTT
.	TRBV5-1	TRBJ2-7	TRBD2	CASSPMKREGSYEQYF	TGCGCCAGCAGCCCGATGAAGCGGGAGGGCTCCTACGAGCAGTACTTC
.	TRBV19	TRBJ1-5	.	CASSIGQVRNQPQHF	TGTGCCAGTAGTATAGGACAGGTCCGCAATCAGCCCCAGCATTTT
.	TRBV5-4	TRBJ1-2	.	CASSLGGTSYGYTF	TGTGCCAGCAGCTTAGGCGGCACATCCTATGGCTACACCTTC
.	TRBV18	TRBJ1-6	TRBD1	CASSPQGADSPLHF	TGTGCCAGCTCACCACAGGGGGCAGATTCACCCCTCCACTTT
once	TRBV28	TRBJ1-2	TRBD1	CASSGGDRSYGYTF	TGTGCCAGCAGTGGCGGGGACAGGTCCTATGGCTACACCTTC
.	TRBV15	TRBJ1-3	.	CATDTGSSGNTIYF	TGTGCCACGGACACAGGGTCCTCTGGAAACACCATATATTTT
once	TRBV4-1	TRBJ2-7	TRBD2	CASSQPTSGRTNEQYF	TGCGCCAGCAGCCAACCCACTAGCGGGAGAACCAACGAGCAGTACTTC
once	TRBV18	TRBJ2-1	.	CASSPELLYNEQFF	TGTGCCAGCTCACCGGAGCTGCTCTACAATGAGCAGTTCTTC
.	TRBV7-9	TRBJ2-7	TRBD2	CASSLWEGEQYF	TGTGCCAGCAGCTTATGGGAGGGCGAGCAGTACTTC
.	TRBV9	TRBJ1-1	.	CASSVETVTEAFF	TGTGCCAGCAGCGTAGAGACAGTTACTGAAGCTTTCTTT
.	TRBV28	TRBJ1-1	TRBD1	CASSFHTRQGDTEAFF	TGTGCCAGCAGTTTCCACACTCGACAGGGTGATACTGAAGCTTTCTTT